A selection of T cell receptor beta chains follows, all from one sample in a study of cytomegalovirus exposure and HLA in healthy donors. The protocol was immunoSEQ multiplex PCR, while the TCRdb copy is restricted to in-frame clones and leaves out a portion. The sample has roughly 190,000 clones, roughly 80% seen once; the top ten hold around 1.6%. Sequencing was carried out using PBMCs. The source is a woman in her 50s in good health and CMV-seronegative. The conserved cysteine and the conserved F or W are not part of the CDR3 here.

V: TRBV30; J: TRBJ1-1; CDR3: ACRRGVTGGGLNTEAF
V: TRBV7-9; J: TRBJ2-1; CDR3: ASSRGGGTSLSEQF
V: TRBV19; J: TRBJ1-2; CDR3: ASTLRGGALYGYT
V: TRBV5-1; J: TRBJ2-3; CDR3: ASSLGGAGASTDTQY
V: TRBV2; J: TRBJ1-1; CDR3: ASTAGHPEGTEAF
V: TRBV15; J: TRBJ2-7; CDR3: ATSRGRTYEQY
V: TRBV18; J: TRBJ2-3; CDR3: ASSPGTKAHTSDTQY
V: TRBV2; J: TRBJ2-3; CDR3: AGSRLPSTDTQY
V: TRBV7-7; J: TRBJ1-5; CDR3: ASSLAWGRDDSNQPQH
V: TRBV18; J: TRBJ1-1; CDR3: ASSPLLEAAF
V: TRBV19; J: TRBJ2-2; CDR3: ASSVDSGLARAGELF
V: TRBV28; J: TRBJ1-1; CDR3: ASRETGMNTEAF
V: TRBV7-2; J: TRBJ1-4; CDR3: ASSLVQGPNEKLF
V: TRBV6-1; J: TRBJ1-1; CDR3: ASTTGGWTEAF
V: TRBV28; J: TRBJ1-6; CDR3: ASSLAGRVNSPLH
V: TRBV5-5; J: TRBJ2-1; CDR3: ASSLRVPSGYNEQF
V: TRBV10-3; J: TRBJ1-3; CDR3: AIGDRRLSGNTIY
V: TRBV11-2; J: TRBJ1-2; CDR3: ASSPTGFAYGYT
V: TRBV5-1; J: TRBJ2-2; CDR3: ASSLYGGGPGELF
V: TRBV19; J: TRBJ1-5; CDR3: ASSIQHHSNQPQH
V: TRBV10-3; J: TRBJ1-6; CDR3: AIRQGYNSPLH
V: TRBV28; J: TRBJ2-7; CDR3: ASSRTSGSHEQY
V: TRBV13; J: TRBJ1-1; CDR3: ASSRSGVQGEAF
V: TRBV6-6; J: TRBJ1-2; CDR3: ASSYSTGATYGYT
V: TRBV19; J: TRBJ2-2; CDR3: ASSIGPTRGNTGELF
V: TRBV9; J: TRBJ2-7; CDR3: ASSVRQGGKGDEQY
V: TRBV11-1; J: TRBJ1-1; CDR3: ASSLEGQVELEAF